The 7 T cell receptor beta chains reported below all come from one sample, sequenced in a study of tumor-infiltrating lymphocytes in primary liver carcinoma. For each extraction, RNA and DNA were obtained together from about 20-30 mg of unsorted bulk tissue. Total RNA amounting to roughly 450 ng was the source from which TCR beta cDNA was made with a constant-region primer. Nested multiplex PCR, run for three rounds with slightly modified ARM-PCR, yielded TCR beta libraries. Investigators reported that the first two PCR rounds, at around 10 cycles each, used TRBV1-TRBV30 forward primers with a C-beta reverse primer. TCRdb re-analysed the multiplex PCR reads in MiXCR, keeping a single row per CDR3 protein. The sample consists of 90,000 to 140,000 distinct CDR3 sequences, approximately 80% of them appearing once. The material sequenced was liver tumor tissue from sampling region 3. Subset meaning: tumor region T3, left-lateral pole. These receptors were taken from a man aged 35 to 55 with primary liver carcinoma and hepatitis B virus infection.

Only a few counts were recorded for this clonotype. At one end, the junction sequence differs from germline, possibly due to a read error. J is TRBJ1-4 and V is TRBV5-1; possibly TRBD1 for D (5 bases). The germline V gene encodes CDR1 SGHRS and CDR2 YFSETQ. The CDR3 length is 15 residues. For the CDR3, the DNA is TGCGCCAACAGCTTGGATCCGGGACTGGCTGAAAAACTGTTTTTT. The encoded protein is CANSLDPGLAEKLFF.

The J gene is TRBJ2-1, the V gene TRBV29-1; 8 bases match TRBD1. The CDR3 extends over 14 amino acids. The germline CDR1 and CDR2 sequences are SQVTM and ANQGSEA. CDR3 sequence: CRVLRQGTYNEQFF. CDR3 DNA: TGCAGAGTTCTACGACAGGGGACCTACAATGAGCAGTTCTTC.

A remark on this clonotype: One junction end does not reproduce the germline sequence, and a read error may be involved. The V call is TRBV10-2, the J call TRBJ2-5, with D tentatively TRBD1 (5 bases). From germline, CDR1 is WSHSY and CDR2 SAAADI. This CDR3 spans 13 amino acids. The CDR3 DNA reads TGCGCCAGCAGCGATACCAGGGCGGAGACCCCGTACTTC. It specifies CASSDTRAETPYF.

About this clonotype: Germline and junction disagree at one end, which may indicate a read error. The chain is built from TRBV28 and TRBJ2-1, with 11 bases identical to TRBD2. Germline CDR1 reads MDHEN; CDR2 reads SYDVKM. The CDR3 covers 16 residues. The CDR3: CASSFSDRVAGGLQFF. CDR3 coding DNA: TGTGCCAGCAGTTTCTCCGACAGAGTAGCGGGAGGGTTGCAGTTTTTC.

This clonotype was seen once. The gene calls are TRBV10-2 and TRBJ2-3; D gene unclear. The germline gives CDR1 WSHSY, CDR2 SAAADI. The CDR3 sequence is 13 residues long. The CDR3 DNA reads as TGCACCATCAGTGGTGCGTGGGTAGATACGCAGTATTTT. As protein: CTISGAWVDTQYF.

The chain joins TRBV12-3 or TRBV12-4 to TRBJ2-1; 10 nucleotides line up with TRBD1. V trimming: 9 bases; J trimming: 6 bases; junction bases outside the gene matches: 8. CDR3 size: 14 residues. CDR3 nucleotides: TGTGCCAGGAGTAGGACAGGGGGGCGCAATGAGCAGTTCTTC. This gives the protein CARSRTGGRNEQFF.

The chain carries TRBV6-5 and TRBJ2-1; 8 bases agree with TRBD1. The CDR3 runs 12 residues. V dropped 10 bases and J dropped 7; count of bases not matched to a gene: 6. The germline gives CDR1 MNHEY, CDR2 SVGAGI. This CDR3 is CATRQGRNEQFF. In DNA, the CDR3 is TGTGCCACCAGACAGGGGCGGAATGAGCAGTTCTTC.